The sequence of this T cell receptor beta chain was determined in a study of CD8+CD57+ T cells in acquired aplastic anemia (dated by TCRdb to the late 2010s). Study-level background: DNA extracted from sorted CD4+ and CD8+ cells had a mean of around 3 ug, with a range of roughly 0.19 to 27.4 ug. A CD8+CD57+ expansion meant a frequency higher than the mean frequency seen in healthy subjects.

Paper-wide results and their limitations: Although 25 to 30 CD8+ CDR3 sequences were shared by patients and controls, these sequences appeared highly expressed in patients and within the immunodominant clones of patients. No significant difference in CD8+ Simpson's diversity was found between patients and healthy controls (P=0.060).

Profiling of TCR beta VDJ combinations and CDR3 sequences used genomic DNA as the template. TCR repertoire sequencing was run on an Illumina HiSeq 2000. As for the authors' bioinformatics: TRBV/TRBJ rearrangement plots, CDR3 size and DJ length profiles, and Simpson's diversity index were used to assess repertoires. The most abundant DNA sequence in the deep sequencing data was taken as the immunodominant clone. CDR3 amino acid sequences were screened for sharing across subjects and were compared with published repertoires and the VDJdb database. TCRdb handled the public reads itself, with Q25 trimming in fastp and clone calling in MiXCR, and kept productive beta chains. Entries are consolidated by CDR3 protein sequence, retaining the most common genes and DNA. These V and J calls originate from TCRdb's pipeline instead of the authors' own analysis. Recorded for this sample are about 240,000 distinct CDR3 sequences; more than 45% of them occurred a single time. 7% to 9.5% of the sample is taken by the ten largest.

Flow cytometry had shown CD8+CD57+ cell expansion in the patients selected for sequencing. Severe acquired aplastic anemia was diagnosed in all patients according to International Study of Aplastic Anemia and Agranulocytosis and Camitta criteria. Patients had received no therapy at the time of blood sampling. In this study, sorted CD4+ and CD8+ T cells from the blood of healthy subjects and of severe aplastic anemia patients had their TCR repertoires deep-sequenced. In the USA, patient enrollment took place under clinicaltrials.gov protocols 00001620, 01623167, 00001397, 00071045, 00081523 and 00961064. Ficoll-Paque density gradient centrifugation was used to isolate peripheral blood mononuclear cells. Before DNA extraction, CD4+ and CD8+ T cells were sorted by FACS or by magnetic beads. V is cut back by 6 bases and J by 2 bases, with 6 bases in the junction unmatched. CDR3 length: 14 amino acids, cysteine to phenylalanine. CDR3 DNA only is kept here, 42 bases in frame from base 1. CDR1 and CDR2, per the germline V gene (reference sequence), are SGHAT and FQDESV.

In regard to this clonotype: It has no known antigen specificity. Base quality data are lacking; no much larger clone is found one base away.

This receptor was identified in a human donor with aplastic anemia. Sequenced material: sorted CD4+, CD8+, or CD8+CD57+ T cells (not recorded which) from PBMCs. The chain is encoded by TRBV11-1 joined to TRBJ2-7, and 8 junctional nucleotides match TRBD1. The sequenced DNA is TGTGCCAGCAGGATCAGGGGGCGCACCTACGAGCAGTACTTC. Its product reads: CASRIRGRTYEQYF.